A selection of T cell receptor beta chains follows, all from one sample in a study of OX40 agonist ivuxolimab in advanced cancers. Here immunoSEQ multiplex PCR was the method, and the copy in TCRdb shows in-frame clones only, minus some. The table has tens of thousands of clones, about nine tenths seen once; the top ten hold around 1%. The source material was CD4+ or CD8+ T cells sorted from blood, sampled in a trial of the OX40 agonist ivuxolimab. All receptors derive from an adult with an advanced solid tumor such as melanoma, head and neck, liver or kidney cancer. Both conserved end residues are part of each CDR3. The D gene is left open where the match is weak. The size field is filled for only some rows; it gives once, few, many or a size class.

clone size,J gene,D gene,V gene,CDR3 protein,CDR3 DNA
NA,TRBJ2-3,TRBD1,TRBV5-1,CASSLGDRSTDTQYF,TGCGCCAGCAGCTTGGGGGACAGGAGCACAGATACGCAGTATTTT
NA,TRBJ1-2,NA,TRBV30,CAWSAGVRGYTF,TGTGCCTGGAGTGCAGGGGTTCGTGGCTACACCTTC
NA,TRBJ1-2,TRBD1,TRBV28,CASIISGQGDGYTF,TGTGCCAGCATTATATCGGGACAGGGAGATGGCTACACCTTC
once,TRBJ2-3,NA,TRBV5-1,CASSLGSSGSTDTQYF,TGCGCCAGCAGCTTGGGGTCCAGCGGAAGCACAGATACGCAGTATTTT
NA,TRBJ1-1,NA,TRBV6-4,CASSARGRTEAFF,TGTGCCAGCAGTGCGCGGGGTCGTACTGAAGCTTTCTTT
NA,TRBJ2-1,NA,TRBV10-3,CAIRGSTNEQFF,TGTGCCATCAGAGGGTCTACCAATGAGCAGTTCTTC
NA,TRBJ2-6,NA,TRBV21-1,CASVPGQGARLAGANVLTF,TGTGCCAGCGTCCCGGGACAGGGGGCTCGTTTGGCTGGGGCCAACGTCCTGACTTTC
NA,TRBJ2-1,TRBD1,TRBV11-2,CASSPLTGRSYNEQFF,TGTGCCAGCAGCCCCCTGACAGGGCGCTCCTACAATGAGCAGTTCTTC
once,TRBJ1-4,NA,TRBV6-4,CASRNRVRGEKLFF,TGTGCCAGCAGAAACAGGGTGAGAGGAGAAAAACTGTTTTTT
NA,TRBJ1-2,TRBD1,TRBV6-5,CASGYEPGQGNGYTF,TGTGCCAGCGGATACGAACCGGGACAGGGGAATGGCTACACCTTC
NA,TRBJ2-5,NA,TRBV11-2,CASSLGSQETQYF,TGTGCCAGCAGCTTAGGCAGCCAAGAGACCCAGTACTTC
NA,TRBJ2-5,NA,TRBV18,CASSPRSQETQYF,TGTGCCAGCTCACCACGCTCGCAAGAGACCCAGTACTTC
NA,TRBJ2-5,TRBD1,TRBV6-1,CASSHRGQETQYF,TGTGCCAGCAGTCACAGGGGGCAAGAGACCCAGTACTTC
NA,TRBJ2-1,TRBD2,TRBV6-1,CASSATSGGASYNEQFF,TGTGCCAGCAGTGCGACTAGCGGGGGGGCCTCCTACAATGAGCAGTTCTTC
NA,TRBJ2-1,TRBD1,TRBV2,CASIGQGYNEQFF,TGTGCCAGCATAGGACAGGGTTACAATGAGCAGTTCTTC
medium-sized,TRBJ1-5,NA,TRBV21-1,CASSKTGFRNQPQHF,TGTGCCAGCAGCAAGACAGGTTTCCGCAATCAGCCCCAGCATTTT
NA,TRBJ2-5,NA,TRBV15,CATSRDIKETQYF,TGTGCCACCAGCAGAGATATCAAAGAGACCCAGTACTTC
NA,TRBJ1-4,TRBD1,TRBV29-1,CSFGQGPNEKLFF,TGCAGCTTTGGACAGGGACCTAATGAAAAACTGTTTTTT
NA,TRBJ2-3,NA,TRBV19,CASSPDLDTQYF,TGTGCCAGTAGTCCCGACCTTGATACGCAGTATTTT
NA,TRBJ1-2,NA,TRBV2,CASSVDPTPNYGYTF,TGTGCCAGCAGTGTGGATCCCACCCCTAACTATGGCTACACCTTC
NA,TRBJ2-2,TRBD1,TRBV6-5,CASSRDRNTGELFF,TGTGCCAGCAGCCGGGACAGAAACACCGGGGAGCTGTTTTTT
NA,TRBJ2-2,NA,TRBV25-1,CASSPSIRNTGELFF,TGTGCCAGCAGTCCCTCAATTCGGAACACCGGGGAGCTGTTTTTT
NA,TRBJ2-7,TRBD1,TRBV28,CASSQGANADEQYF,TGTGCCAGCAGTCAGGGGGCTAACGCCGACGAGCAGTACTTC
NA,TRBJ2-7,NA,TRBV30,CAWSVGSASRGQYF,TGTGCCTGGAGTGTTGGTTCCGCGAGCCGAGGGCAGTACTTC
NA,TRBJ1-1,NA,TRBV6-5,CASSYGGASEAFF,TGTGCCAGCAGTTACGGGGGGGCCTCTGAAGCTTTCTTT
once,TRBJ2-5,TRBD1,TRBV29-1,CSVRTGEAQYF,TGCAGCGTTCGGACAGGGGAGGCCCAGTACTTC